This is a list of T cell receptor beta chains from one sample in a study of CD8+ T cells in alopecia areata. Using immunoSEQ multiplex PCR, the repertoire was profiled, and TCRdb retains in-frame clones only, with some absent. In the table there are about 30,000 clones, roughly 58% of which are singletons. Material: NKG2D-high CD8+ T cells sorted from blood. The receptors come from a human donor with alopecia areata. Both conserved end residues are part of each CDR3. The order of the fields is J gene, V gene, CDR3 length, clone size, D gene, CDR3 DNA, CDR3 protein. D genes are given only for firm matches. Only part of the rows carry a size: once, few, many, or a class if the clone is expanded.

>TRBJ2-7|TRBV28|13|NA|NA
TGTGCCAGCTCGGGACGGAACTCCTACGAGCAGTACTTC
CASSGRNSYEQYF
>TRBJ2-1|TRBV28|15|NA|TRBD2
TGTGCCAGCAGATTAGCGGGAAGCTCCTACAATGAGCAGTTCTTC
CASRLAGSSYNEQFF
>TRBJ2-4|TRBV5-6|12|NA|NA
TGTGCCAGCAGCTTCGGTTTTAACATTCAGTACTTC
CASSFGFNIQYF
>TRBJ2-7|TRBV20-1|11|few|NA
TGCAGTGCCAAGCCGCAGTACGAGCAGTACTTC
CSAKPQYEQYF
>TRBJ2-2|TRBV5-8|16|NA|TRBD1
TGTGCCAGCAGCTTCCGGGACAGGGGGAACACCGGGGAGCTGTTTTTT
CASSFRDRGNTGELFF
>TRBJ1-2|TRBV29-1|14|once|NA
TGCAGCGTTGAAGAAACAATGGGGCTATATGGCTACACCTTC
CSVEETMGLYGYTF
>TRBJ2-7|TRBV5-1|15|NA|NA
TGCGCCAGCAGCTTGGGGACAGATAGCTCCTACGAGCAGTACTTC
CASSLGTDSSYEQYF
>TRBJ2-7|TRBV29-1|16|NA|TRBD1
TGCAGCGTTGAAGGAGGCGGGACAGGGGGGACCTACGAGCAGTACTTC
CSVEGGGTGGTYEQYF
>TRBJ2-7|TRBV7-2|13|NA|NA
TGTGCCAGCAGCTTAACGACTAGCTACGAGCAGTACTTC
CASSLTTSYEQYF
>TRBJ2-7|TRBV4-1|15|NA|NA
TGCGCCAGCAGCCAAGAATATGGTCTGGCCTACGAGCAGTACTTC
CASSQEYGLAYEQYF